This T cell receptor (beta chain) came from a study of shared clonotypes between healthy human individuals. Findings of the study overall: Blood was the sole source, and tissue repertoires probably differ.

Worth noting for this clone: What it recognizes is unknown.

Only CD45RO-negative cells positively selected for CCR7 counted as naive CD8 cells, so terminally differentiated effector memory CD45RA+ cells were excluded. This table comes from immunoSEQ multiplex PCR, and its TCRdb copy is limited to in-frame clones, with some not included. The sample has roughly 810,000 clones; around 96% are singletons. CDR1 and CDR2 (germline): SGHVS, FQNEAQ. V lost 4 bases and J 0 bases, leaving 25 bases between the germline ends. CDR3 length: 20 amino acids. The rearrangement joins TRBV7-8 to TRBJ2-1, with D possibly TRBD2 on 6 matching bases. Sequenced input: naive CD8+ T cells sorted from blood. This sequence was found in a man younger than 40 in good health. CDR3 DNA sequence: TGTGCCAGCAGCTATCCCGTTAGCGGAGGTGGGATTAGCTCCTACAATGAGCAGTTCTTC. It specifies CASSYPVSGGGISSYNEQFF.